A selection of T cell receptor beta chains follows, all from one sample in a study of T cell repertoires in cytomegalovirus infection. TCRdb passed the reads through MiXCR, listing each CDR3 protein once. The sample holds about 310,000 distinct CDR3 sequences, 20% to 30% seen once. No antigen has been identified for these receptors. Sample: cultured PBMCs, taken from culture after CMV antigen stimulation. These receptors were taken from a human donor in good health (CMV status not recorded). Some clones in this sample may be carry-over from other donors' samples. CDR3s include the opening cysteine and the closing phenylalanine or tryptophan. The D gene is left open where the match is weak. Clone size is not always given. Where it is, it says once, few, many or a class for expanded clones.

NA NA TRBJ2-3 TRBV15 CATSALADTQYF TGTGCCACCAGCGCGTTGGCAGATACGCAGTATTTT
NA many TRBJ2-7 TRBV20-1 CSARGRRDYEQYF TGCAGTGCTAGAGGACGTAGGGACTACGAGCAGTACTTC
NA NA TRBJ2-6 TRBV10-3 CAISRGHANSGANVLTF TGTGCCATCAGTCGGGGACACGCCAACTCTGGGGCCAACGTCCTGACTTTC
TRBD1 NA TRBJ1-5 TRBV12-3/TRBV12-4 CASLQGAHQPQHF TGTGCCAGTTTACAGGGGGCCCATCAGCCCCAGCATTTT
TRBD1 NA TRBJ2-3 TRBV4-1 CASSQEDRASTDTQYF TGCGCCAGCAGCCAAGAAGACAGGGCCTCCACAGATACGCAGTATTTT
NA once TRBJ2-7 TRBV20-1 CSAPVVASSYEQYF TGCAGTGCCCCCGTGGTAGCGAGCTCCTACGAGCAGTACTTC
NA many TRBJ2-1 TRBV7-2 CASSLALSGSREQFF TGTGCCAGCAGCTTAGCGCTCAGTGGTAGTAGGGAGCAGTTCTTC
TRBD1 few TRBJ1-6 TRBV12-3/TRBV12-4 CASSPKTGGGSPLHF TGTGCCAGCAGTCCGAAGACAGGGGGCGGCTCACCCCTCCACTTT
NA few TRBJ1-2 TRBV6-2/TRBV6-3 CASGRGTYYGYTF TGTGCCAGCGGGCGGGGCACCTACTATGGCTACACCTTC
NA NA TRBJ1-6 TRBV5-6 CASSFLAAFNSPLHF TGTGCCAGCAGCTTTCTGGCAGCTTTCAATTCACCCCTCCACTTT
TRBD1 NA TRBJ1-1 TRBV11-3 CASSTGQVEAFF TGTGCCAGCAGCACCGGACAGGTAGAAGCTTTCTTT
TRBD2 few TRBJ2-7 TRBV5-6 CASSLTSAEQYF TGTGCCAGCAGCTTGACTAGCGCGGAGCAGTACTTC
NA NA TRBJ1-5 TRBV19 CASSPPGQLNQPQHF TGTGCCAGTAGCCCTCCCGGACAGCTTAATCAGCCCCAGCATTTT
TRBD1 NA TRBJ2-3 TRBV9 CASSPPRQGLTDTQYF TGTGCCAGCAGCCCGCCGCGACAGGGATTAACAGATACGCAGTATTTT
NA few TRBJ2-3 TRBV6-5 CASSYRAAEASDTQYF TGTGCCAGCAGTTACCGGGCAGCGGAGGCTTCAGATACGCAGTATTTT
TRBD2 NA TRBJ2-3 TRBV7-9 CASSSGTSGADTQYF TGTGCCAGCAGCTCCGGGACTAGTGGGGCAGATACGCAGTATTTT
TRBD1 few TRBJ2-3 TRBV10-3 CAISEPTTGVDTQYF TGTGCCATCAGTGAGCCGACGACAGGGGTTGATACGCAGTATTTT
NA NA TRBJ2-5 TRBV5-4 CASSLGGPATQYF TGTGCCAGCAGCTTGGGGGGGCCCGCGACCCAGTACTTC
TRBD1 few TRBJ2-2 TRBV12-5 CASGYDARTGPGGELFF TGTGCTAGTGGATACGATGCGCGGACAGGGCCGGGGGGGGAGCTGTTTTTT
TRBD2 NA TRBJ2-5 TRBV5-6 CASSLGFGAGGPQETQYF TGTGCCAGCAGCTTAGGTTTTGGAGCGGGAGGACCCCAAGAGACCCAGTACTTC
NA few TRBJ2-3 TRBV4-3 CASSQVRADTQYF TGCGCCAGCAGCCAAGTCCGCGCAGATACGCAGTATTTT
NA NA TRBJ2-7 TRBV10-3 CAISGSGLAYEQYF TGTGCCATCAGTGGATCGGGCCTCGCGTACGAGCAGTACTTC
TRBD1 NA TRBJ1-2 TRBV28 CASTNGTVKRQGYGYTF TGTGCCAGCACCAATGGGACAGTCAAAAGGCAGGGCTATGGCTACACCTTC
TRBD2 many TRBJ2-1 TRBV7-2 CASSLTTSGIYNEQFF TGTGCCAGCAGCTTAACGACTAGCGGGATCTACAATGAGCAGTTCTTC
TRBD1 NA TRBJ1-5 TRBV20-1 CSAREGGTDNQPQHF TGCAGTGCTAGAGAGGGTGGGACAGATAATCAGCCCCAGCATTTT
TRBD1 NA TRBJ1-1 TRBV29-1 CSVVTGATEAFF TGCAGCGTCGTGACAGGGGCCACTGAAGCTTTCTTT
NA few TRBJ1-6 TRBV6-1 CASSGTWAALHF TGTGCCAGCAGTGGAACATGGGCAGCCCTCCACTTT
NA NA TRBJ1-2 TRBV6-1 CASSSRGGGYGYTF TGTGCCAGCAGTTCCCGTGGGGGCGGCTATGGCTACACCTTC
NA NA TRBJ1-5 TRBV19 CASTSFGGPGNQPQHF TGTGCCAGTACCTCCTTCGGGGGGCCTGGCAATCAGCCCCAGCATTTT
TRBD2 NA TRBJ2-1 TRBV5-5 CASSLRLAGGPGSYNEQFF TGTGCCAGCAGCTTACGCCTAGCGGGAGGGCCAGGCTCCTACAATGAGCAGTTCTTC
TRBD2 many TRBJ2-1 TRBV24-1 CATSGGLAGIENEQFF TGTGCCACCAGTGGGGGACTAGCGGGAATTGAGAATGAGCAGTTCTTC
TRBD2 NA TRBJ2-3 TRBV6-6 CASSYFTGRAYTDTQYF TGTGCCAGCAGTTACTTTACGGGGAGGGCCTACACAGATACGCAGTATTTT
NA NA TRBJ2-7 TRBV27 CASSRYGPLYEQYF TGTGCCAGCAGCCGGTACGGACCGCTTTACGAGCAGTACTTC
NA few TRBJ2-5 TRBV12-3/TRBV12-4 CASSLEVGQETQYF TGTGCCAGCAGCCTAGAGGTGGGACAAGAGACCCAGTACTTC
NA NA TRBJ2-7 TRBV20-1 CSAKTGRKDYEQYF TGCAGTGCTAAAACAGGTAGAAAAGACTACGAGCAGTACTTC
NA NA TRBJ1-2 TRBV25-1 CASSRNWAQNGYTF TGTGCCAGCAGCCGGAACTGGGCTCAAAATGGCTACACCTTC
NA few TRBJ1-3 TRBV7-9 CASSRGSGISGNTIYF TGTGCCAGCAGCAGGGGGTCGGGGATCTCTGGAAACACCATATATTTT
NA NA TRBJ2-2 TRBV6-2/TRBV6-3 CASSSAGQNANTGELFF TGTGCCAGCAGTTCCGCGGGACAAAACGCGAACACCGGGGAGCTGTTTTTT
NA NA TRBJ2-7 TRBV15 CATSRSPAALREQYF TGTGCCACCAGCAGAAGCCCAGCGGCCCTACGAGAGCAGTACTTC
TRBD1 few TRBJ1-2 TRBV12-3/TRBV12-4 CASSLDRVGYGYTF TGTGCCAGCAGCCTGGACAGGGTGGGGTATGGCTACACCTTC
TRBD2 NA TRBJ2-1 TRBV7-2 CASRALAGVNEQFF TGTGCCAGCAGAGCACTAGCGGGAGTGAATGAGCAGTTCTTC
NA NA TRBJ2-4 TRBV28 CASSLDPTGWKNIQYF TGTGCCAGCAGTTTAGACCCAACAGGGTGGAAAAACATTCAGTACTTC
NA many TRBJ2-5 TRBV2 CASSPVSYQETQYF TGTGCCAGCAGTCCGGTCTCGTACCAAGAGACCCAGTACTTC
TRBD2 NA TRBJ2-7 TRBV30 CAWRFPGLAGDRDYEQYF TGTGCCTGGAGGTTTCCGGGACTAGCGGGGGACCGGGACTACGAGCAGTACTTC
TRBD2 NA TRBJ2-3 TRBV19 CASRKISGASSTDTQYF TGTGCCAGTAGGAAGATTAGCGGGGCCTCTAGCACAGATACGCAGTATTTT
TRBD2 few TRBJ2-3 TRBV7-2 CATKLAVQDTQYF TGTGCCACCAAACTAGCGGTCCAAGATACGCAGTATTTT
TRBD1 few TRBJ2-5 TRBV6-2/TRBV6-3 CASSSTGIQETQYF TGTGCCAGCAGTTCGACAGGGATCCAAGAGACCCAGTACTTC
NA many TRBJ2-3 TRBV7-2 CASSLPGTQYF TGTGCCAGCAGCCTACCGGGGACGCAGTATTTT
NA NA TRBJ2-1 TRBV7-2 CASSSAWRTTYNEQFF TGTGCCAGCAGCTCCGCGTGGAGAACTACTTACAATGAGCAGTTCTTC